The clone carrying this TCR beta chain showed up just a few times. Its antigen is undetermined. Primed by a sample-barcoded 5' primer and a J-beta primer mix, a second PCR proceeded for roughly 6 to 12 cycles. TCRdb passed the 5' RACE reads through MiXCR, listing each CDR3 protein once. The sample carries about 800,000 distinct CDR3 sequences, around 25% recorded once. V was shortened by 0 bases and J by 6 bases, with 18 bases between the two germline ends. This CDR3 contains 17 residues. Germline CDR1 is SEHNR and CDR2 is FQNEAQ (reference sequence). This specimen belongs to a study of blood T cells in healthy people across ages. Study-wide findings and caveats: CMV infection status of these donors was not known.

The data were also submitted as part of a second study, on T cells of mothers and their children. That source notes: Related mother-child pairs shared marginally more repertoire than unrelated pairs, though not significantly. Not a single persistent microchimeric T cell clone was detected.

This receptor was obtained from a boy aged 5-17 years in good health. Material for sequencing was blood. The chain joins TRBV7-9 to TRBJ1-5, with D unclear. The CDR3 loop is CASSLAGEGRGSQPQHF. The DNA of the CDR3 is TGTGCCAGCAGCTTAGCAGGAGAGGGCCGGGGAAGTCAGCCCCAGCATTTT.